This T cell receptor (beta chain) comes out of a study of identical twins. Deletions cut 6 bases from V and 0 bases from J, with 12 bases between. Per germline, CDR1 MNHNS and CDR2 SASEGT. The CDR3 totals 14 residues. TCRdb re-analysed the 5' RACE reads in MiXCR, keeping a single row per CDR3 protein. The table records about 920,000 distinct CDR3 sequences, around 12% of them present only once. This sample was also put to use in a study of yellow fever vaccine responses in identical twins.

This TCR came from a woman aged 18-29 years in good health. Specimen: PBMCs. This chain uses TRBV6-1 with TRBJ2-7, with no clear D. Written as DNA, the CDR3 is TGTGCCAGCAGCCGAAGGCCTCTCTCCTACGAGCAGTACTTC. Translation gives CASSRRPLSYEQYF.